These 25 T cell receptor beta chains were all obtained from the same sample, sequenced in a study of blood T cells in healthy people across ages. The authors ran a second PCR of about 6 to 11 cycles using a sample-barcoded 5' primer and a J-beta primer mix. Each CDR3 protein is one row after TCRdb ran MiXCR on the 5' RACE reads. The repertoire holds approximately 810,000 distinct CDR3 sequences, with roughly 26% as singletons. Sequenced: blood. The source of these receptors is a woman of 80 years or more in good health.

Regarding this clonotype: A single base separates this from a much larger clone, so it may be a read error. The chain recombines TRBV3-1 with TRBJ2-5; D may be TRBD2 (6 bases). Looked up from germline, CDR1 is LGHDT and CDR2 is YNNKEL (reference sequence). The CDR3 loop spans 15 amino acids. The CDR3 DNA follows: TGTGCCAGCGGCCAAGACGGAGGGACCCAAGAGACCCAGTACTTC. It specifies CASGQDGGTQETQYF.

This clonotype has ten or more counts. V and J are TRBV27 and TRBJ1-2; D ambiguous. Trimming stripped 4 bases from V and 0 bases from J, with 12 bases between. The length of the CDR3 is 15 residues. Germline CDR1 MNHEY, CDR2 SMNVEV (reference sequence). The CDR3 is CASSYRNGANYGYTF. CDR3 sequence (DNA): TGTGCCAGCAGTTACCGAAACGGAGCTAACTATGGCTACACCTTC.

The chain has TRBV18 and TRBJ2-6; 12 bases are shared with TRBD1. J lost 3 bases, V lost 4 bases, and 13 bases had no gene match. Germline loops: CDR1 KGHSH, CDR2 LQKENI. This CDR3 comprises 20 residues. This CDR3 is CASSRRFTGTGGDGANVLTF. The CDR3 nucleotides are TGTGCCAGCTCACGAAGGTTCACCGGGACAGGGGGCGATGGGGCCAACGTCCTGACTTTC.

Remarks on this clonotype: The conserved phenylalanine or tryptophan is not found at the CDR3 terminus, so this likely reflects a read error. The limits of the CDR3 on the DNA are not certain, so only TCRdb's listed CDR3 is given. This chain uses TRBV7-2 with TRBJ2-1; the table's D gene call, TRBD1, was not cross checked with the DNA. 16 amino acids form the CDR3, both terminal residues included. Germline loops: CDR1 SGHTA, CDR2 FQGNSA. The CDR3 loop reads CASSSKAGKGRDEQFT.

On this clonotype itself: Relative to the germline gene, one junction end is altered; a read error may explain this. The CDR3 DNA sequence: TGTGCCAGCAAGTCACGGTGGAACACCGGGGAGCTGTTGTTT. This encodes CASKSRWNTGELLF. The rearrangement uses TRBV27 and TRBJ2-2; D is possibly TRBD2 (5 bases). This CDR3 contains 14 residues. Germline V gene lookup returns CDR1 MNHEY and CDR2 SMNVEV (reference sequence).

In this sample, this clonotype turned up many times. The chain recombines TRBV20-1 with TRBJ2-3, with 7 bases aligning to TRBD2. The ends lost 5 bases at V and 5 bases at J; junction bases unmatched: 7. This CDR3 is built from 13 residues. Germline CDR1 and CDR2: DFQATT and SNEGSKA (reference sequence). CDR3 nucleotides: TGCAGTGCTGCCCGACTAGCCAGAGATACGCAGTATTTT. Translation: CSAARLARDTQYF.

This clonotype was found many times. This chain connects TRBV11-2 to TRBJ2-1; no definite D call. The length of the CDR3 is 13 residues. Trimming removed 4 bases from V and 0 bases from J, with 4 bases in between. Germline loops: CDR1 SGHAT, CDR2 FQNNGV. DNA of the CDR3: TGTGCCAGCAGCTCTCTCTCCTACAATGAGCAGTTCTTC. Translation gives CASSSLSYNEQFF. Looking up the rest from reference TRBV11-2 and TRBJ2-1 gives the full variable domain: EAGVAQSPRYKIIEKRQSVAFWCNPISGHATLYWYQQILGQGPKLLIQFQNNGVVDDSQLPKDRFSAERLKGVDSTLKIQPAKLEDSAVYLCASSSLSYNEQFFGPGTRLTVL.

The rearrangement joins TRBV6-4 to TRBJ2-2, with 11 bases matching TRBD2. V dropped 6 bases and J dropped 3; count of bases not matched to a gene: 6. CDR3 length equals 16 residues. Germline-derived CDR1 and CDR2 are MRHNA and SNTAGT. This CDR3 reads CASRPLAGVYTGELFF. The CDR3 DNA follows: TGTGCCAGCAGGCCACTAGCGGGGGTTTACACCGGGGAGCTGTTTTTT.

This clonotype was detected a few times. The chain is built from TRBV4-3 and TRBJ1-1; no firm D call. Looked up from germline, CDR1 is LGHNA and CDR2 is YSLEER. Trimming took 5 bases from V and 0 from J, leaving 13 bases between them. This CDR3 region has 15 residues. The chain's CDR3 is CASSTHSNMNTEAFF. The CDR3 coding sequence is TGCGCCAGCAGCACCCACTCCAACATGAACACTGAAGCTTTCTTT.

To note about this clonotype: This may be a read error: a much more frequent sequence differs by one nucleotide. The V call is TRBV5-1, the J call TRBJ2-1; D unresolved. The V and J ends lost 8 bases and 2 bases respectively, with 17 bases between them. The CDR3 loop spans 15 amino acids. Germline V gene data show CDR1 as SGHRS and CDR2 as YFSETQ. The CDR3 nucleotides read TGCGCCAGTACTCTACCCGGCACAACCTACAATGAGCAGTTCTTC. It specifies CASTLPGTTYNEQFF.

This clonotype has at least ten counts. This chain links TRBV3-1 with TRBJ2-3, with TRBD1 matching over 9 bases. This CDR3 is 15 amino acids long. Germline V gene sequence: CDR1 LGHDT, CDR2 YNNKEL (reference sequence). J was trimmed by 0 bases and V by 10 bases; bases with no gene match: 8. The DNA of the CDR3 is TGTGCCATCTCGAGGACAGGGGCTAGCACAGATACGCAGTATTTT. Protein product: CAISRTGASTDTQYF.

To note about this clonotype: A much larger clone differs by one base, so this may be a read error. The chain carries TRBV7-2 and TRBJ2-7; D remains unclear. The J call is in doubt because the DNA end fits TRBJ2-5 better. The germline CDR1 and CDR2 sequences are SGHTA and FQGNSA. There are 13 residues in the CDR3. The CDR3 spells CASSLEQRRTQYF. The CDR3 DNA reads TGTGCCAGCAGCTTAGAACAGCGCAGGACCCAGTACTTC.

This clonotype showed up many times. The CDR3 DNA reads as TGTGCCAGCAGCTTGGGGCGAAGGGGGAGTGATGGCTACACCTTC. It codes for CASSLGRRGSDGYTF. The rearrangement joins TRBV5-5 to TRBJ1-2, with D perhaps matching TRBD1 (6 bases). V was pared by 0 bases and J by 6 bases, with 15 bases between. CDR3 size: 15 residues. Germline V gene data show CDR1 as SGHKS and CDR2 as YYEKEE (reference sequence).

Notes on this clonotype: One base away lies a much larger clone, so this may be a sequencing read error. V usage is TRBV5-1 and J usage is TRBJ2-5, with 7 nucleotides matching TRBD2. The germline gives CDR1 SGHRS, CDR2 YFSETQ. The junction had 17 bases not matched to a gene; V was cut back by 4 bases and J by 11 bases. The CDR3 has 15 residues. CDR3 sequence (DNA): TGCGCCAGCAGCCTCAACCGGGGGGATAGCAATGAGCAGTACTTC. Encoded protein: CASSLNRGDSNEQYF.

To note about this clonotype: It may be a read error: a sequence one base away is much more abundant. The rearrangement joins TRBV20-1 to TRBJ2-1; 10 bases map to TRBD2. The CDR3 has 17 amino acids. The germline CDR1 and CDR2 sequences are DFQATT and SNEGSKA (reference sequence). DNA of the CDR3: TGCAGTGCTAGGAGCCTAGCGGGGGCAAAGTCCTACAATGAGCGGTTCTTC. Translated, it gives CSARSLAGAKSYNERFF.

The J gene is TRBJ2-1, the V gene TRBV7-2; D call uncertain. Per the germline V gene, CDR1 is SGHTA and CDR2 is FQGNSA. The CDR3 has 13 residues. V was pared by 5 bases and J by 13 bases, with 18 bases between. For the CDR3, the DNA is TGTGCCAGCAGCCCCCGGGCCGAGGAGACCCAGTTCTTC. Its translation is CASSPRAEETQFF.

This clonotype was counted between two and nine times. This chain links TRBV20-1 with TRBJ1-5; 8 bases match TRBD1. There are 13 residues in the CDR3. Trimming cost V 6 bases and J 5 bases; bases outside gene matches: 6. Per germline, CDR1 DFQATT and CDR2 SNEGSKA (reference sequence). The CDR3 here is CSAGQGYYQPQHF. CDR3 DNA: TGCAGTGCCGGACAGGGTTATTATCAGCCCCAGCATTTT.

This clonotype was seen ten or more times. This chain links TRBV20-1 with TRBJ2-4; a weak D match, TRBD1 (5 bases). V gave up 2 bases and J gave up 0 bases, with 14 bases separating them. The CDR3 loop spans 16 amino acids. CDR1 is DFQATT, CDR2 SNEGSKA, per germline (reference sequence). This CDR3 reads CSARRRTSEAKNIQYF. Here the CDR3 DNA reads TGCAGTGCTAGACGCAGGACAAGCGAAGCCAAAAACATTCAGTACTTC.

The chain employs TRBV7-2 and TRBJ1-3; no definite D call. This CDR3 has 16 amino acids. V was trimmed by 4 bases and J by 0 bases, leaving 13 bases between them. Germline V gene lookup returns CDR1 SGHTA and CDR2 FQGNSA. The DNA for the CDR3 is TGTGCCAGCAGCTCAGGCCCTCCGATCTCTGGAAACACCATATATTTT. Translating gives CASSSGPPISGNTIYF.

This clonotype was found once. A much larger clone is a single base away; this may be a read error. The CDR3 spells CASSAQGAGYNEQYF. The CDR3 bases are TGTGCCAGCAGTGCGCAGGGGGCGGGCTACAATGAGCAGTACTTC. This chain joins TRBV2 and TRBJ2-1; 8 positions match TRBD1. The DNA end is more similar to TRBJ2-7, so the J call may be wrong. Germline V gene sequence: CDR1 SNHLY, CDR2 FYNNEI. This CDR3 is built from 15 residues.

This clonotype was seen only once. A single base separates this from a much larger clone, so it may be a read error. The V call is TRBV18, the J call TRBJ2-3; D perhaps matches TRBD1 (5 bases). The CDR3 spans 14 residues. CDR1 and CDR2 (germline): KGHSH, LQKENI. The CDR3 DNA is TGTGCCGGCTCACCAGGGCGAAGCGAGGATACGCAGTATTTT. Protein product: CAGSPGRSEDTQYF.

At least ten counts were recorded for this clonotype. The V call is TRBV15, the J call TRBJ2-1; perhaps TRBD2 as D (5 bases). This CDR3 is built from 14 residues. CDR1 is LNHNV and CDR2 is YYDKDF in the germline V gene (reference sequence). V was trimmed by 1 base and J by 5 bases, leaving 9 bases between them. This chain's CDR3 is CATSRVTGNNEQFF. In DNA, the CDR3 is TGTGCCACCAGCAGAGTCACGGGGAACAATGAGCAGTTCTTC.

J is TRBJ2-5 and V is TRBV10-3; D may be TRBD1 (6 bases). Germline V lookup: CDR1 ENHRY, CDR2 SYGVKD. The CDR3 length is 13 residues. Trimming took 6 bases from V and 6 from J, leaving 14 bases between them. The CDR3 region has the DNA TGTGCCATCAGGGATCAGGGGCGACAGACCCAGTACTTC. Translating it yields CAIRDQGRQTQYF.

This clonotype has just a few counts. The chain carries TRBV10-2 and TRBJ2-5, with TRBD2 matching over 8 bases. Trimming removed 5 bases from V and 7 bases from J; junction bases left unmatched: 12. The CDR3 length is 15 residues. The germline gives CDR1 WSHSY, CDR2 SAAADI. The CDR3 loop reads CASSYGLARAGTQYF. As DNA, the CDR3 is TGCGCCAGCAGTTACGGACTAGCCCGGGCAGGGACCCAGTACTTC.

On this clonotype itself: Since a much larger clone is just one base distant, this may be a read error. The chain couples TRBV12-3 or TRBV12-4 to TRBJ2-7, with D uncertain. The CDR3 is 16 residues long. In DNA, the CDR3 is TGTGCCAGCGGTTTAGATGGCCTTCCCCTTACCTACGAGCAGTACTTC. Protein product: CASGLDGLPLTYEQYF.